The rows below give T cell receptor beta chains drawn from one sample of a study of long-term antiretroviral therapy in people with HIV. The data were produced by immunoSEQ multiplex PCR, yet TCRdb's version contains in-frame clones alone and is incomplete. The sample includes some 33,000 clones, roughly 96% of them seen just once. The input for sequencing was unsorted PBMCs, taken roughly 6.4 years after starting antiretroviral therapy. Receptor source: a man aged 30 to 39 with HIV. CDR3s include the opening cysteine and the closing phenylalanine or tryptophan. The D gene is left open where the match is weak. Expanded clones get a size class; other rows say once, few or many, or leave the size out.

cdr3_aa	cdr3_nt	d_call	v_call	clone_size	j_call
CASRDREGGTDTQYF	TGTGCCAGCAGGGACAGGGAAGGAGGGACAGATACGCAGTATTTT	TRBD1	TRBV6-5	.	TRBJ2-3
CASSLEGDRDYEQYF	TGTGCCAGCAGCTTAGAGGGGGACAGGGACTACGAGCAGTACTTC	TRBD1	TRBV7-2	once	TRBJ2-7
CASSTGQGVNNEQFF	TGTGCCAGTAGTACCGGACAGGGGGTAAACAATGAGCAGTTCTTC	TRBD1	TRBV19	.	TRBJ2-1
CASSGLAGYNEQFF	TGTGCCAGCAGCGGACTAGCGGGATACAATGAGCAGTTCTTC	TRBD2	TRBV7-9	.	TRBJ2-1
CASSWPRTGGMNTEAFF	TGCGCCAGCAGCTGGCCTCGGACAGGAGGCATGAACACTGAAGCTTTCTTT	TRBD1	TRBV5-1	.	TRBJ1-1
CASSMGGGLFVAQHF	TGTGCCAGTAGTATGGGGGGGGGACTCTTTGTGGCCCAGCATTTT	.	TRBV19	.	TRBJ1-5
CASSEGTSGFTGELFF	TGTGCCAGCAGCGAAGGGACTAGCGGGTTCACCGGGGAGCTGTTTTTT	TRBD2	TRBV9	.	TRBJ2-2
CARWVNFRHSNQPQHF	TGTGCCCGTTGGGTTAATTTTCGGCATAGCAATCAGCCCCAGCATTTT	.	TRBV6-4	.	TRBJ1-5
CSVEDPRSEQYF	TGCAGCGTTGAAGATCCGAGAAGCGAGCAGTACTTC	.	TRBV29-1	.	TRBJ2-7
CASLDGVWTEAFF	TGTGCCTCCCTCGACGGGGTGTGGACTGAAGCTTTCTTT	.	TRBV10-3	once	TRBJ1-1
CASRTGTSGIGETQYF	TGCGCCAGCAGGACCGGGACTAGCGGGATCGGGGAGACCCAGTACTTC	TRBD2	TRBV5-1	.	TRBJ2-5
CASSLAPVGDADYYGYTF	TGTGCCAGCAGCTTAGCGCCCGTAGGGGACGCCGATTACTATGGCTACACCTTC	.	TRBV7-9	.	TRBJ1-2
CSVPPGPNEQFF	TGCAGCGTCCCCCCGGGGCCCAATGAGCAGTTCTTC	.	TRBV29-1	.	TRBJ2-1
CSVEDRNYGYTF	TGCAGCGTTGAGGACAGGAACTATGGCTACACCTTC	TRBD1	TRBV29-1	.	TRBJ1-2
CAWSSVREGGYTF	TGTGCCTGGAGTAGCGTGAGGGAGGGGGGCTACACCTTC	.	TRBV30	.	TRBJ1-2
CASTTDRAEAFF	TGTGCCAGCACCACTGACAGGGCTGAAGCTTTCTTT	TRBD1	TRBV5-6	.	TRBJ1-1
CASSLDPGGETQYF	TGCGCCAGCAGCTTGGATCCCGGGGGAGAGACCCAGTACTTC	.	TRBV5-1	.	TRBJ2-5
CASSLDMGAGNTIYF	TGTGCCAGCAGCTTAGATATGGGAGCCGGAAACACCATATATTTT	.	TRBV7-9	.	TRBJ1-3
CASSLDQVSGRAWYNEQFF	TGTGCCAGCAGCTTAGATCAGGTTAGCGGGAGGGCCTGGTACAATGAGCAGTTCTTC	TRBD2	TRBV11-2	.	TRBJ2-1
CASSQDIGGEKLFF	TGTGCCAGCAGCCAAGATATCGGAGGGGAAAAACTGTTTTTT	.	TRBV4-2	.	TRBJ1-4
CASSRGAGVMNTEAFF	TGTGCCAGCTCCCGGGGGGCAGGGGTGATGAACACTGAAGCTTTCTTT	.	TRBV9	.	TRBJ1-1
CASSLGLGRTGELFF	TGTGCCAGCAGTTTGGGGCTTGGGCGTACCGGGGAGCTGTTTTTT	.	TRBV13	.	TRBJ2-2
CASSLSTSGEQYF	TGTGCCAGCAGCTTGTCCACTAGCGGCGAGCAGTACTTC	TRBD2	TRBV11-3	.	TRBJ2-7
CATSGPGGSTEAFF	TGTGCCACCAGCGGCCCGGGCGGCTCCACTGAAGCTTTCTTT	.	TRBV15	.	TRBJ1-1
CASSRQSGANVLTF	TGCGCCAGCAGCCGACAATCTGGGGCCAACGTCCTGACTTTC	.	TRBV4-3	.	TRBJ2-6
CASSDRTGGSPLHF	TGTGCCAGCAGTGACCGGACAGGGGGATCACCCCTCCACTTT	TRBD1	TRBV2	.	TRBJ1-6
CASSFDGWNTEAFF	TGTGCCAGCAGCTTCGACGGATGGAACACTGAAGCTTTCTTT	.	TRBV5-6	once	TRBJ1-1
CASGLRRSFRDRDLNSSNEKLFF	TGTGCTAGTGGTTTGAGGAGGTCGTTCCGGGACAGGGATTTGAACTCTTCCAATGAAAAACTGTTTTTT	TRBD1	TRBV12-5	.	TRBJ1-4
CASSEELAPTPLHF	TGTGCCAGCAGTGAAGAGTTAGCCCCCACACCCCTCCACTTT	.	TRBV2	.	TRBJ1-6
CASRSSASTGELFF	TGTGCCAGCAGGTCTAGCGCGAGCACCGGGGAGCTGTTTTTT	.	TRBV11-1	.	TRBJ2-2
CASRTGPPNEKLFF	TGTGCCAGCAGGACAGGGCCCCCTAATGAAAAACTGTTTTTT	TRBD1	TRBV6-6	.	TRBJ1-4
CASGSPYGQGGVVITDTQYF	TGTGCTAGTGGTTCCCCCTACGGACAGGGTGGGGTAGTTATCACAGATACGCAGTATTTT	TRBD1	TRBV12-5	once	TRBJ2-3
CASSFPNQPQHF	TGTGCCAGCAGTTTCCCGAATCAGCCCCAGCATTTT	.	TRBV27	.	TRBJ1-5
CASSLSRGENTEAFF	TGTGCCAGCAGCTTATCGCGGGGGGAGAACACTGAAGCTTTCTTT	.	TRBV7-8	.	TRBJ1-1
CAILVEETQYF	TGTGCCATCCTGGTTGAAGAGACCCAGTACTTC	.	TRBV10-3	once	TRBJ2-5
CASSRGQLGGYTF	TGTGCCAGCAGCCGGGGACAGTTGGGTGGCTACACCTTC	TRBD1	TRBV28	.	TRBJ1-2
CASSSLDREPRYNEQFF	TGTGCCAGCTCATCTCTTGACCGGGAGCCAAGGTACAATGAGCAGTTCTTC	.	TRBV18	.	TRBJ2-1
CASSQATALTGELFF	TGTGCCAGCAGCCAAGCGACGGCGCTGACCGGGGAGCTGTTTTTT	.	TRBV4-2	.	TRBJ2-2
CASSLVVGSGELFF	TGTGCCAGCAGTTTAGTCGTCGGGTCCGGGGAGCTGTTTTTT	.	TRBV27	once	TRBJ2-2
CASSLSPANEQFF	TGTGCCAGCAGCTTAAGTCCGGCCAATGAGCAGTTCTTC	.	TRBV11-2	.	TRBJ2-1
CASSHADRPYEQYF	TGCGCCAGCAGCCATGCCGACAGGCCCTACGAGCAGTACTTC	.	TRBV4-3	.	TRBJ2-7
CASSVDRSQPQHF	TGTGCCAGTAGTGTAGACAGGTCCCAGCCCCAGCATTTT	.	TRBV19	.	TRBJ1-5